This T cell receptor beta chain was captured by sequencing in a study of tumor-infiltrating lymphocytes in primary liver carcinoma (dated by TCRdb to 2016 to 2017). A note on the overall study: Hepatocellular carcinoma (four) or combined HCC and intrahepatic cholangiocarcinoma (one) was present in the five patients, who were three men and two women aged 30 to 69 years. High reproducibility was observed for the technical replicate repertoires, with mean shared-clone rates approximately 0.9 and correlation coefficients above 0.98. For each liver tumor, the study sampled five regions along with adjacent normal tissue and blood, and applied TCRbeta repertoire sequencing, expression microarrays and whole-exome sequencing. The five patients had tumors staged T1-T3 N0M0, with maximum diameters ranging from about 4.2 to 10 cm. Roughly 3.5 to 7.5 million productive TCRbeta reads were obtained per sample, and no significant difference in read depth was found between tissue types. Agilent mRNA microarray profiling was performed on the 25 tumor region samples to relate TCRbeta repertoire diversity to the local molecular phenotype. A total of 35 or so specimens from 5 patients went through TCRbeta repertoire sequencing, namely 25 tumor regions, 5 adjacent noncancerous liver tissues and 5 peripheral blood samples.

CDR1 and CDR2, per the germline V gene, are LGHNA and YNFKEQ. Germline trimming amounts to 5 bases on V and 7 bases on J, with 11 as the count of junction bases outside the gene matches. The CDR3 goes from the cysteine to the phenylalanine over 15 residues. Only the CDR3 part of the read is kept: 45 bases, read in frame from the first base. What the authors observed across the whole study: With just five or six patients in the study, the authors point out that the findings should be validated in a larger study. Compared with blood, tumors had a significantly larger share of the repertoire taken up by the top 250 clones (p = 0.039). Only the TCR beta chain was sequenced, which likely underestimates true repertoire diversity because unpaired alpha chains were not captured. Bulk unsorted samples precluded comparing CD4+ and CD8+ T cell repertoires. Pairs of tumor regions showed greater repertoire overlap (mean roughly 35%) than tumor-adjacent pairs (roughly 17%) or tumor-blood pairs (around 15%), which is consistent with antigen-driven expansion. Only roughly 8-25% of top clones appeared in all five regions of a tumor, which suggests that tumor-infiltrating T cells are spatially heterogeneous.

Total RNA and DNA were co-extracted from roughly 20-30 mg of bulk tissue with the AllPrep DNA/RNA mini kit, without cell sorting. Between late 2015 and early 2016, a few patients in China with histopathologically diagnosed primary liver carcinoma had surgical resection. Patients had chronic HBV infection and were treatment-naive at sampling. Each tumor was sampled at five spatially separated regions: the superior, inferior, left-lateral and right-lateral poles and the tumor centre. According to histology, viable tumor cells made up more than 75% of every tumor sample. Pieces of fresh tumor and adjacent tissue were cut in half, with one half kept in RNAlater at -80 degrees C and the other half sent for histology. This clonotype occurred many times. The antigen this receptor binds is unknown. Per-nucleotide qualities are absent, and no much larger clonotype sits a single base away. Using a constant-region primer and ProtoScript II reverse transcriptase, TCRbeta-specific cDNA was reverse-transcribed from about 0.45 ug total RNA. Construction of the TCRbeta libraries relied on three nested rounds of multiplex PCR, following a slightly modified ARM-PCR procedure. Each of the first two PCR rounds ran for approximately 10 cycles using multiplex TRBV1-TRBV30 forward primers together with a Cbeta reverse primer. A final 25-cycle PCR with Deep VentR polymerase added sample barcodes and Illumina adapters. Before sequencing, amplicons between 200 and 500 bp were purified from gel using a QIAquick gel extraction kit. An Illumina HiSeq 2500 was used to sequence the TCRbeta amplicons, generating 250-bp paired-end reads. Per the source publication's procedure: Quality trimming of reads was performed with Trimmomatic v0.33, and paired reads were merged with FLASH v1.2.11 so that full CDR3 sequences could be recovered. V, D and J germline segments were assigned to the rearranged TCRbeta sequences by MiGEC v1.2.1b. Clonotype statistics and Shannon-Wiener diversity indices were computed with VDJtools v1.0.0. To cut down on sampling bias, every analysis after diversity analysis relied on just the 250 most abundant clonotypes from each sample. TCRdb applied fastp at Q25 and MiXCR to the public reads, then kept only in-frame beta chains. Here each entry gathers all rows of one CDR3 protein and keeps the most common genes and DNA. Clone size and V and J calls follow TCRdb, not the original study. The sample table shows approximately 110,000 distinct CDR3 sequences, and around two thirds are seen once. The ten largest clones represent roughly 9% of the sample.

The rearrangement joined TRBV4-2 to TRBJ2-7, with 10 middle bases fitting TRBD1. The source of this sequence is a woman aged 55-70 years with primary liver carcinoma and hepatitis B virus infection. Sequencing was carried out using liver tumor tissue from sampling region 1. The cell subset or site label on this specimen signifies: tumor region T1, superior pole. In nucleotides, the sequence is TGTGCCAGCAGCACGAGACAGGGGGCTAGGGGGGAGCAGTACTTC. Translated, it reads CASSTRQGARGEQYF.